The entry below describes one T cell receptor (beta chain). Its antigen is not identified. At one end, the junction sequence differs from germline, possibly due to a read error. This sample is part of a study of T-cell memory formation after mild COVID-19. General study points: Contracting CD4+ clones were located mainly in CM and EM, and CD8+ clones in EMRA. Nothing showed for sure that second-wave clones peaking on day 37 were SARS-CoV-2 specific. Later expanders leaned CD4+, whereas day 15 to 85 contracting clones were balanced CD4/CD8. Cross-reactive memory seemingly joined, as some responding clones were found in pre-infection memory.

TCRdb independently ran MiXCR on the 5' RACE reads; one entry per CDR3 protein. The table lists 140,000 or so distinct CDR3 sequences, approximately 21% of them singletons. The origin of this receptor is an adult woman who had mild COVID-19 (a few samples of this study predate the infection). Cell type and time point are not known. Input material: PBMCs or a T cell subset sorted from them (not recorded which).

This CDR3 is CANKGQAYDYTF. The CDR3 DNA is TGTGCCAATAAAGGACAGGCCTATGACTACACCTTC. The rearrangement joins TRBV10-3 to TRBJ1-2; TRBD1 agrees at 7 bases. In germline, CDR1 is ENHRY, CDR2 SYGVKD. The CDR3 consists of 12 residues.